The 17 T cell receptor beta chains below come from one sample, sequenced in a study of CD8+ T cells in alopecia areata. RNA, once extracted, was reverse transcribed into cDNA for use as the sequencing template. Repertoires were generated with immunoSEQ multiplex PCR, while TCRdb's copy carries only in-frame clones and drops some. The data show 110,000 to 150,000 clones, with 54% seen just once and about 15% held by the top ten. Treatment reported: oral pan-JAK inhibitor, 5-10 mg twice daily. Sequenced material: CD8+ T cells sorted from blood, taken at week 4, from a patient treated with tofacitinib. Source of these receptors: a human donor with alopecia areata.

The rearrangement uses TRBV9 and TRBJ2-1; the match to TRBD2 covers 12 bases. V shed 1 base and J 5 bases; nucleotides not matched to a gene: 4. This CDR3 is built from 16 residues. Germline V gene lookup returns CDR1 SGDLS and CDR2 YYNGEE. The CDR3 loop is CASSVSLAGGHNEQFF. The DNA of the CDR3 is TGTGCCAGCAGCGTATCACTAGCGGGGGGTCACAATGAGCAGTTCTTC.

J is TRBJ2-3 and V is TRBV14; the match to TRBD2 covers 11 bases. The CDR3 runs to 17 residues. V was pared by 6 bases and J by 1 base, with 9 bases of the junction left unmatched. Germline lookup yields CDR1 SGHDN and CDR2 FVKESK. The CDR3 sequence is CASRRGTSGNGTDTQYF. DNA of the CDR3: TGTGCCAGCAGGCGGGGGACTAGCGGAAACGGCACAGATACGCAGTATTTT.

The rearrangement joins TRBV19 to TRBJ1-1; D possibly corresponds to TRBD1 (6 bases). Germline V CDR1 and CDR2: LNHDA, SQIVND (reference sequence). Between the trimmed V and J ends, which lost 8 bases and 1 base, there was a span of 8 bases. The CDR3 has 12 residues. In DNA, the CDR3 is TGTGCCAGTCTACAGGGGAACACTGAAGCTTTCTTT. Translating it yields CASLQGNTEAFF.

The chain recombines TRBV13 with TRBJ1-2; D not resolved. V was pared by 6 bases and J by 0 bases, with 14 bases between. CDR1 PRHDT and CDR2 FYEKMQ come from the germline V gene (reference sequence). The CDR3 has 15 residues. CDR3 loop: CASRLGQEANYGYTF. CDR3 nucleotides: TGTGCCAGCAGACTAGGGCAAGAGGCTAACTATGGCTACACCTTC.

The chain has TRBV7-3 and TRBJ2-2; D is possibly TRBD1 (8 bases). Between the trimmed V and J ends, which lost 0 bases and 6 bases, there was a span of 14 bases. CDR1 and CDR2 from the germline V gene are SGHTA and FQGTGA. This CDR3 spans 16 amino acids. The DNA of the CDR3 is TGTGCCAGCAGCTTAACTCGACAGGGGAGGGCCGGGGAGCTGTTTTTT. Translating it yields CASSLTRQGRAGELFF.

The genes are TRBV4-2 and TRBJ2-1; D unclear. Trimming removed 0 bases from V and 0 bases from J, with 12 bases in between. The CDR3 has 17 residues. Germline CDR1 and CDR2: LGHNA and YNFKEQ. CDR3: CASSQEGDGSSYNEQFF. CDR3 DNA: TGTGCCAGCAGCCAAGAGGGCGACGGTAGCTCCTACAATGAGCAGTTCTTC.

The chain links TRBV13 to TRBJ1-6; D uncertain. The germline V and J ends were trimmed by 5 bases and 7 bases, with 6 bases remaining between them. Germline V CDR1 and CDR2: PRHDT, FYEKMQ (reference sequence). This CDR3 region has 12 residues. This chain's CDR3 is CASSVQNSPLHF. The CDR3 DNA reads as TGTGCCAGCAGCGTACAGAATTCACCCCTCCACTTT.

This clone turned up a few times. V usage is TRBV4-1 and J usage is TRBJ2-1, with a weak D call TRBD2 (5 bases). V was pared by 0 bases and J by 5 bases, with 17 bases between. Germline CDR1 reads MGHRA; CDR2 reads YSYEKL. This CDR3 has 17 residues. CDR3: CASSQEEGAPPNNEQFF. The CDR3 region has the DNA TGCGCCAGCAGCCAAGAAGAGGGAGCTCCTCCGAACAATGAGCAGTTCTTC.

V usage is TRBV6-6 and J usage is TRBJ2-7; no definite D call. The CDR3 has 14 residues. Germline V gives CDR1 MNHNY, CDR2 SVGAGI (reference sequence). Trimming took 7 bases from V and 1 from J, leaving 14 bases between them. The CDR3 is CASTPIRESYEQYF. The CDR3 DNA reads TGTGCCAGCACCCCAATAAGGGAATCCTACGAGCAGTACTTC.

This chain connects TRBV5-6 to TRBJ2-1, with D possibly TRBD2 on 6 matching bases. Germline V lookup: CDR1 SGHDT, CDR2 YYEEEE. V shed 1 base and J shed 13 bases, with 12 bases lying between them. CDR3 length: 12 amino acids. The CDR3 spells CASSLMDGGQFF. Here the CDR3 DNA reads TGTGCCAGCAGCTTGATGGACGGGGGTCAGTTCTTC.

The genes are TRBV7-9 and TRBJ2-5; D gene uncertain. Germline CDR1 and CDR2: SEHNR and FQNEAQ (reference sequence). V was clipped by 5 bases and J by 3 bases, with 4 bases between them. CDR3 length equals 11 residues. The CDR3 coding sequence is TGTGCCAGCAGCATTGAAGAGACCCAGTACTTC. It is translated as CASSIEETQYF.

The rearrangement links TRBV18 to TRBJ1-5; D is possibly TRBD1 (6 bases). This CDR3 spans 16 amino acids. Germline CDR1 KGHSH, CDR2 LQKENI. V was pared by 4 bases and J by 0 bases, with 13 bases between. The CDR3 DNA sequence: TGTGCCAGCTCACGACTCCGGGACAATAGCAATCAGCCCCAGCATTTT. It encodes CASSRLRDNSNQPQHF.

V gene TRBV18 combines with J gene TRBJ2-2, with no clear D. Germline CDR1 KGHSH, CDR2 LQKENI. V was clipped by 5 bases and J by 6 bases, with 4 bases between them. The CDR3 runs to 11 residues. The CDR3 loop is CASSSAGELFF. The CDR3 DNA is TGTGCCAGCTCATCCGCCGGGGAGCTGTTTTTT.

J is TRBJ2-5 and V is TRBV11-2; D ambiguous. V lost 1 base to trimming and J lost 3 bases, with 12 bases between them. This CDR3 spans 15 amino acids. Germline lookup yields CDR1 SGHAT and CDR2 FQNNGV. CDR3 sequence reads: CASSLVSPGEETQYF. The DNA of the CDR3 is TGTGCCAGCAGCTTAGTCTCACCGGGTGAAGAGACCCAGTACTTC.

The genes are TRBV27 and TRBJ2-1; TRBD1 might be the D (5 bases). Trimming left V 10 bases short and J 2 bases short, with 12 bases between. The germline gives CDR1 MNHEY, CDR2 SMNVEV (reference sequence). The CDR3 totals 13 residues. CDR3 amino acids: CATLDRAYNEQFF. CDR3 coding DNA: TGTGCCACCCTCGACAGAGCCTACAATGAGCAGTTCTTC.

V gene TRBV7-8 combines with J gene TRBJ2-6, with no clear D. Trimming removed 4 bases at V and 0 bases at J, with 7 bases between. Germline CDR1 SGHVS, CDR2 FQNEAQ. This CDR3 spans 15 amino acids. The CDR3 region is CASSSRTSGANVLTF. The CDR3 nucleotides are TGTGCCAGCAGCTCCAGGACCTCTGGGGCCAACGTCCTGACTTTC.

This clone was seen a single time. V usage is TRBV7-8 and J usage is TRBJ1-5, with D maybe TRBD1 (5 bases). The germline gives CDR1 SGHVS, CDR2 FQNEAQ. V was shortened by 5 bases and J by 2 bases, with 10 bases between the two germline ends. The CDR3 has 14 residues. The CDR3 reads CASSGTGGNQPQHF. CDR3 DNA: TGTGCCAGCAGCGGGACGGGGGGCAATCAGCCCCAGCATTTT.